The entry that follows covers one TCR beta chain sequence. Its antigen is unknown. Per-base qualities were not stored, and no clone one base away is much larger. The sample originates from a study of blood T cell repertoires in COVID-19 (dated by TCRdb to 2020 to 2022). With respect to the entire study: Collaborator samples came from the United States, Italy and Spain and covered acute and convalescent phases of COVID-19. A de-identified subject ID, COVID-19 status, age in years and sex were almost always included in the sample metadata. Deeply sampled blood TCRbeta repertoires from subjects exposed to, actively infected with, or recovered from COVID-19 were included in the dataset. The material from the prospective study consisted of cDNA or gDNA derived from T cells, B-cell-depleted T cells, or PBMCs. Samples came from the ongoing ImmuneRACE study (first 160 participants) plus 1,254 subjects from 6 global collaborators. HLA class I and class II types, where available, came from metadata supplied by the sample provider rather than from assay-based typing. A freely available public database, intended as a resource for researchers studying the immune response to SARS-CoV-2, is where the repertoires were released. Overall study outcomes, separate from this receptor: The quantity of clinical and demographic metadata differed by source and by participant and was supplied without curation.

Collaborating institutions collected whole blood in K2EDTA tubes following their own protocols. Collaborator samples were shipped for TCRbeta analysis as frozen whole blood, isolated PBMCs, or DNA extracted from either sample type. TCRbeta CDR3 regions were amplified from genomic DNA by means of the immunoSEQ Assay, a bias-controlled multiplex PCR. The original pipeline was this. The number of nucleated cells in each sample was estimated from the amplification of reference gene primers within the assay. To quantify the absolute abundance of each unique TCRbeta CDR3 rearrangement, sequence reads were collapsed and filtered. For each sample, productive Simpson clonality was calculated as the square root of Simpson's diversity index across productive rearrangements. As stored in TCRdb, this immuneACCESS dataset retains in-frame rearrangements with V and J assigned. A fraction of the clones does not appear; measured against another copy, unresolved V genes explain less than half of the discrepancy, and the remainder lacks a known reason. For V, J and clone size, that table is used; D and trimming come from the DNA. The sample table records around 20,000 clones; 91% of these occur just once. In total, the top ten clones hold 6% to 8.5% of the sample.

The sample comprised peripheral blood. This receptor was identified in a human donor in a cohort sampled during active COVID-19.

The nucleotides are TGTGCCAGCATTCTACTCCAGGGTGGGACTGAAGCTTTCTTT. The encoded protein is CASILLQGGTEAFF. The chain employs TRBV6-6 and TRBJ1-1; perhaps TRBD1 is the D gene, with 5 bases matching. CDR1 and CDR2 are drawn from the germline V gene (reference sequence): MNHNY, SVGAGI. Counted from cysteine to phenylalanine, this CDR3 has 14 amino acids. Only the CDR3 DNA is retained, 42 bases long and in frame from the first base. A distance of 17 bases separates the germline ends of V and J, which lose 7 bases and 5 bases respectively.